This T cell receptor (beta chain) appears in the sequencing data of a study of blood T cell repertoires in COVID-19. At the level of the study: Both acute and convalescent COVID-19 samples were obtained from the United States, Italy and Spain.

CDR1 and CDR2 from the germline V gene are MGHRA and YSYEKL. CDR3 length: 17 residues. The J segment lost 6 bases and the V segment lost 0 bases, leaving 5 bases of the junction unmatched. As processed by the authors: Using reference gene primer amplification, nucleated cell counts were estimated. Clones were read by immunoSEQ multiplex PCR, and TCRdb kept only the in-frame ones, dropping some. V and J calls plus clone size are reproduced from that table; the DNA served to infer D and trimming. The profile covers about 140,000 clones, with approximately 88% appearing a single time and around 0.91% taken by the ten largest.

The receptor's source is a woman aged 50 to 60 with acute or convalescent COVID-19. This chain connects TRBV4-1 to TRBJ2-1, with TRBD2 identical over 13 bases. The specimen sequenced was peripheral blood. The CDR3 DNA follows: TGCGCCAGCAGCCAAGAGCTTGGGACTAGCGGGATCAATGAGCAGTTCTTC. As protein: CASSQELGTSGINEQFF.